The present entry profiles one TCR beta chain with its context. The antigen it recognizes is unknown. Base quality data are lacking; no much larger clone is found one base away. Using the deep immunoSEQ assay, TCR CDR3 regions were amplified from genomic DNA by multiplex PCR. For each cell subset, the extracted genomic DNA was distributed evenly across all wells of several immunoSEQ 96-well plates, and each plate served as one replicate. Each replicate PCR for sorted subsets received 150 to 250 ng genomic DNA, equal to around 32,000 T cell genomes. Purified libraries were measured with a Qubit 3.0 fluorometer, size-checked on a Bioanalyzer 2100, and measured again with the KAPA Library Quantification kit. Each immunoSEQ 96-well plate was sequenced on its own single-read 150-cycle Illumina NextSeq 550 flow cell. The authors processed their data as follows. Because the immunoSEQ output held only junctional sequences and lacked quality scores, the filtering could not match the filtering applied to full-length reads. Sequences were annotated with PyIR, a Python wrapper for IgBLAST v1.9, using IMGT germline references to assign V/J genes and CDR3. Reads with weak V/J assignments (E-value above 1e-6), missing CDR3, stop codons, out-of-frame junctions, or ambiguous translated residues were removed. V3J clonotypes were defined as sequences sharing the same inferred V gene, J gene, and CDR3 amino acid sequence. Percentage overlap between repertoires was computed as shared unique clonotypes divided by the size of the smaller repertoire. RTK rarefaction, the Chao1 estimator, and Recon v2.1 estimates of unobserved clonotypes were used to assess repertoire richness. For all TCRbeta clonotypes obtained by the gDNA method from a few donors, generation probabilities were computed with OLGA. Here the immuneACCESS table is served through TCRdb, limited to in-frame sequences with V and J called. Missing clones are a known gap in these copies; in checked studies unresolved V genes cover under half, and the rest lacks a known reason. V and J calls and clone size come straight from that table; D and trimming were deduced from the DNA. The sample contains about 580,000 clones, roughly 98% of them found a single time. The top ten clonotypes cover 0.25% to 0.35% of the sample.

CD8 naive samples were CD45RO-negative cells positively selected for CCR7, giving a CD45RA+CCR7+ population that excluded TemRA cells. The donors were healthy, HIV-negative adults with no recently reported acute infections or vaccinations. All donors were Caucasian adults living in Nashville, Tennessee, USA. Blood was collected by leukapheresis, and PBMCs were isolated by Ficoll-Histopaque density gradient centrifugation and then cryopreserved in liquid nitrogen vapor phase. Analytical flow cytometry was used to check the purity and quantity of each magnetically sorted T cell population. Each sorted fraction had its genomic DNA isolated and then quantified by UV absorbance on a Nanodrop 2000c. According to the germline V gene, CDR1 reads SNHLY and CDR2 reads FYNNEI. The trim is 1 base for V and 3 bases for J, with a gap of 10 bases between the germline ends. The CDR3 covers 14 residues, taking in both the cysteine and the phenylalanine. The kept DNA is CDR3 alone, 42 bases in frame from the first base.

These data originate in a study of shared clonotypes between healthy human individuals (TCRdb year 2020). For the study in its entirety: A few men and a couple of women, aged 18 to 49 years, made up the cohort. For each donor, CD4 naive and CD4 memory were each given three plates, CD8 naive was given two plates, and CD8 memory was given one plate. Each donor's leukapheresis produced roughly between about 0.8 and 8.9 billion PBMCs. To increase sequencing depth and limit assay-specific biases, TCR repertoire library preparation and sequencing were carried out by different laboratories using diverse techniques. The study deeply sequenced blood TCR repertoires of 5 or 6 healthy adults to estimate repertoire size and the extent of clonotype sharing between individuals.

Study-wide findings and limitations: Sampling was restricted to blood, and TCR repertoires in tissues likely differ from the TCR repertoires found in blood. The genetic and exposure-history diversity represented was limited by the small number of donors. Based on pairwise subsampling, the degree of clonotype sharing among donors was expected to be affected by sequencing depth. Rarefaction of sorted-subset datasets indicated incomplete sequencing despite the large sequencing depth. Naive subsets generally had larger estimated clonotype richness than memory subsets did. Higher generation probabilities were observed for clonotypes shared by all four sorted-subset donors than for non-shared clonotypes. When several donors were compared, the shared fraction of clonotypes was 5% to 6.5% for naive CD4, about 4% for naive CD8, 2% to 2.5% for memory CD4, and about 0.36% for memory CD8.

The sequencing input was naive CD8+ T cells sorted from blood. The sample's cell subset or site label, decoded: CD45RA+CCR7+. This sequence uses TRBV2 and TRBJ2-7; a confident D gene designation cannot be given. This TCR was recovered from a young man in good health. This receptor carries the CDR3 CASSEVGSHYEQYF. The sequence in DNA is TGTGCCAGCAGTGAAGTGGGCAGCCACTACGAGCAGTACTTC.